Each of the 19 T cell receptor beta chains below was sequenced from the same sample in a study of shared clonotypes between healthy human individuals. Sequencing was performed with immunoSEQ multiplex PCR; in TCRdb, only in-frame clones are kept and a portion is missing. In the table there are roughly 680,000 clones, about two thirds of which are singletons. The sequencing sample was made of memory CD4+ T cells sorted from blood. Subset of the sample: CD45RA-negative fraction. These receptor sequences come from a woman in her thirties in good health.

The chain links TRBV9 to TRBJ2-5, with 15 nucleotides matching TRBD2. The CDR3 is 21 residues long. The trim removed 4 bases at V and 1 base at J, leaving 17 bases unmatched. Germline values: CDR1 SGDLS, CDR2 YYNGEE. This CDR3 is CASSTFPAGLAGGGSQETQYF. The CDR3 DNA is TGTGCCAGCAGCACATTCCCCGCCGGACTAGCGGGAGGGGGGAGCCAAGAGACCCAGTACTTC.

This clone was counted many times. The V gene is TRBV28, the J gene TRBJ2-2, with D tentatively TRBD1 or TRBD2 (5 bases each). The V end lost 7 bases, the J end lost 2 bases, and 11 bases lay between the germline ends. The germline V gene encodes CDR1 MDHEN and CDR2 SYDVKM. The CDR3 length is 14 residues. The CDR3 protein is CASMKGTNTGELFF. The CDR3 region has the DNA TGTGCCAGCATGAAGGGGACCAACACCGGGGAGCTGTTTTTT.

This clone has only a few counts. The chain combines TRBV4-1 with TRBJ2-5; tentative D call: TRBD1 (6 bases). The DNA end is more similar to TRBJ2-7, so the J call may be wrong. This CDR3 comprises 13 residues. Per the germline V gene, CDR1 is MGHRA and CDR2 is YSYEKL. The CDR3 nucleotides read TGCGCCAGCAGAGGGGGTCCCCCCTACGAGCAGTACTTC. Translating it yields CASRGGPPYEQYF.

With regard to this clone: Additional DNA sequences in this sample encode the identical CDR3. The chain combines TRBV5-1 with TRBJ2-7, with a possible D match to TRBD2 (6 bases). Trimming took 3 bases from V and 4 from J, leaving 14 bases between them. Germline loops: CDR1 SGHRS, CDR2 YFSETQ. CDR3 size: 14 residues. Written as DNA, the CDR3 is TGCGCCAGCAGCTCAACCGGGAGCTCGTACGAGCAGTACTTC. Amino acid sequence: CASSSTGSSYEQYF.

The chain joins TRBV5-1 to TRBJ2-1; D could derive from TRBD1 or TRBD2 (6 bases each). V lost 4 bases, J lost 8 bases, and 22 bases lay in between. This CDR3 is built from 16 residues. The germline gives CDR1 SGHRS, CDR2 YFSETQ. The CDR3 DNA reads as TGCGCCAGCAGCCCGGGGCGGGACAAGAAGGTTCATGAGCAGTTCTTC. As protein: CASSPGRDKKVHEQFF.

On this clone: This specimen includes other DNA sequences encoding the same CDR3. The rearrangement uses TRBV19 and TRBJ2-1; 7 bases map to TRBD2. The CDR3 runs to 14 residues. J lost 7 bases, V lost 2 bases, and 5 bases had no gene match. The germline V gene encodes CDR1 LNHDA and CDR2 SQIVND (reference sequence). CDR3 protein: CASSIRTSENEQFF. The CDR3 DNA follows: TGTGCCAGTAGTATAAGGACTAGTGAAAATGAGCAGTTCTTC. The full variable domain, completed using reference TRBV19 and TRBJ2-1, is DGGITQSPKYLFRKEGQNVTLSCEQNLNHDAMYWYRQDPGQGLRLIYYSQIVNDFQKGDIAEGYSVSREKKESFPLTVTSAQKNPTAFYLCASSIRTSENEQFFGPGTRLTVL.

V usage is TRBV19 and J usage is TRBJ1-2; a weak D match, TRBD1 (6 bases). With 3 bases removed from V and 0 bases from J, the gap between germline ends came to 11 bases. The CDR3 is 15 residues long. From germline, CDR1 is LNHDA and CDR2 SQIVND (reference sequence). CDR3 DNA: TGTGCCAGTAGTATGAGCAGGGGCCCTAACTATGGCTACACCTTC. Translated: CASSMSRGPNYGYTF.

This clone was observed a handful of times. The rearrangement joins TRBV25-1 to TRBJ1-1; D is ambiguous. With 8 bases removed from V and 0 bases from J, the gap between germline ends came to 4 bases. Germline V gene sequence: CDR1 MGHDK, CDR2 SYGVNS. CDR3 length equals 11 residues. For the CDR3, the DNA is TGTGCCAGCGTTATGAACACTGAAGCTTTCTTT. This gives the protein CASVMNTEAFF.

This clone has only one observation. The rearrangement uses TRBV19 and TRBJ1-1; no reliable D call. The ends were cut back, 5 bases at V and 1 base at J, with 11 bases in the middle. This CDR3 comprises 14 residues. Germline-derived CDR1 and CDR2 are LNHDA and SQIVND (reference sequence). Here the CDR3 reads CASSSRHSNTEAFF. The CDR3 DNA reads as TGTGCCAGTAGTTCGAGACACTCGAACACTGAAGCTTTCTTT.

The chain employs TRBV6-4 and TRBJ1-1; TRBD1 is a possible D gene (5 bases). V shed 6 bases and J shed 2 bases, with 10 bases lying between them. The CDR3 contains 13 residues. The germline V gene encodes CDR1 MRHNA and CDR2 SNTAGT. The CDR3 region has the DNA TGTGCCAGCAGCAGGGATTCTAACACTGAAGCTTTCTTT. Its translation: CASSRDSNTEAFF.

The chain uses TRBV2 and TRBJ2-5; no clear D gene. V was cut by 5 bases and J by 5 bases, with 9 bases left in between. CDR3 length: 12 residues. Germline V gene lookup returns CDR1 SNHLY and CDR2 FYNNEI. The CDR3 DNA reads TGTGCCAGCAGTAAGACAAGGGAGACCCAGTACTTC. Amino acid sequence: CASSKTRETQYF. Using reference TRBV2 and TRBJ2-5 for the parts outside the CDR3, the full variable domain is EPEVTQTPSHQVTQMGQEVILRCVPISNHLYFYWYRQILGQKVEFLVSFYNNEISEKSEIFDDQFSVERPDGSNFTLKIRSTKLEDSAMYFCASSKTRETQYFGPGTRLLVL.

The chain recombines TRBV6-4 with TRBJ2-3; TRBD2 matches at 9 bases. The germline CDR1 and CDR2 sequences are MRHNA and SNTAGT. The CDR3 sequence is 18 residues long. The V and J ends lost 0 bases and 3 bases, in that order; junction bases with no gene match: 10. In DNA form, the CDR3 reads TGTGCCAGCAGTGACTCGTTAGTGGCGGGAGGGCCAACAGATACGCAGTATTTT. Amino acids: CASSDSLVAGGPTDTQYF.

This clone came up once. The CDR3 DNA is TGTGCCAGCAGCTCCCCCGACAAGGCTGAAGCTTTCTTT. Amino acids: CASSSPDKAEAFF. V is TRBV11-2 and J is TRBJ1-1; D gene ambiguous. The ends were cut back, 4 bases at V and 6 bases at J, with 12 bases in the middle. CDR1 and CDR2 from the germline V gene are SGHAT and FQNNGV. The CDR3 is made up of 13 amino acids.

This clone was recorded a few times. This rearrangement joins TRBV7-9 to TRBJ1-1; D is perhaps TRBD1 (6 bases). The V end was cut by 5 bases, the J end by 7 bases, with 14 bases between. From germline, CDR1 is SEHNR and CDR2 FQNEAQ (reference sequence). This CDR3 region has 13 residues. The CDR3 DNA is TGTGCCAGCAGCACTTACAGGGCTGATGAAGCTTTCTTT. It encodes CASSTYRADEAFF.

Of note for this clone: Different DNA sequences within this sample yield the same CDR3. The chain joins TRBV4-1 to TRBJ2-5; D could derive from TRBD1 or TRBD2 (5 bases each). Germline CDR1 is MGHRA and CDR2 is YSYEKL. V shed 4 bases and J shed 5 bases, with 11 bases lying between them. The length of the CDR3 is 13 residues. CDR3 DNA: TGCGCCAGCAGCCGGGCCGGGACCGAGACCCAGTACTTC. It translates to CASSRAGTETQYF.

The chain joins TRBV5-1 to TRBJ2-1; 10 bases line up with TRBD2. Germline CDR1 SGHRS, CDR2 YFSETQ. J lost 8 bases, V lost 0 bases, and 8 bases had no gene match. The CDR3 extends over 16 amino acids. CDR3 sequence: CASSLGSGRAIDEQFF. In nucleotides, the CDR3 is TGCGCCAGCAGCTTGGGAAGCGGGAGGGCCATCGATGAGCAGTTCTTC. Full variable domain (outside the CDR3, taken from reference TRBV5-1 and TRBJ2-1): KAGVTQTPRYLIKTRGQQVTLSCSPISGHRSVSWYQQTPGQGLQFLFEYFSETQRNKGNFPGRFSGRQFSNSRSEMNVSTLELGDSALYLCASSLGSGRAIDEQFFGPGTRLTVL.

The chain uses TRBV28 and TRBJ2-7; the D is unclear. Trimming stripped 5 bases from V and 4 bases from J, with 15 bases between. The V gene's germline CDR1 is MDHEN and CDR2 SYDVKM. This CDR3 spans 14 amino acids. CDR3 in DNA: TGTGCCAGCAGTCGGACCGGCCCCCGATACGAGCAGTACTTC. This codes for CASSRTGPRYEQYF.

The chain couples TRBV5-4 to TRBJ2-3; 9 bases match TRBD1. Germline values: CDR1 SGHNT, CDR2 YYREEE (reference sequence). With V trimmed by 3 bases and J by 5 bases, 7 bases remained unmatched. The CDR3 has 15 amino acids. For the CDR3, the DNA is TGTGCCAGCAGCTCTGGGGACAGGGCGATAGATACGCAGTATTTT. It specifies CASSSGDRAIDTQYF.

V is TRBV15 and J is TRBJ2-7, with 8 bases matching TRBD2. Per the germline V gene, CDR1 is LNHNV and CDR2 is YYDKDF (reference sequence). This CDR3 has 15 residues. Germline trimming cut 3 bases from V and 1 base from J; bases unmatched to any gene: 5. The CDR3 region is CATSRGIAGSYEQYF. In DNA, the CDR3 is TGTGCCACCAGCAGGGGGATAGCGGGATCCTACGAGCAGTACTTC.